The 22 T cell receptor beta chains presented below share a single source sample, sequenced in a study of blood T cell repertoires in COVID-19 (TCRdb year 2020). The protocol used for the library was the immunoSEQ multiplex PCR assay. TCRdb limited this immuneACCESS table to in-frame rearrangements with V and J called. A share of clones is missing; checked studies link under half to unresolved V genes, and the rest is unexplained. This sample is represented by roughly 280,000 clones; approximately 89% of them were singletons. The top ten hold 1.5% to 2% of the sample. The specimen was PBMCs or T cells enriched from blood (not recorded which). Receptors originate from a woman aged 55-70 years who had recovered from COVID-19.

As concerns this clone: Other nucleotide sequences from this sample produce the same CDR3. This chain uses TRBV3-1 (or the pseudogene TRBV3-2) with TRBJ2-5; D uncertain. With 3 bases removed from V and 5 bases from J, the gap between germline ends came to 7 bases. The CDR3 is made up of 12 amino acids. Germline V CDR1 and CDR2: LGHDT, YNNKEL (reference sequence). CDR3 coding DNA: TGTGCCAGCAGCCAGGTACGGGAGACCCAGTACTTC. Its translation: CASSQVRETQYF.

The chain is built from TRBV21-1 and TRBJ2-2; the table gives TRBD2 as D, unverified against the DNA. TRBV21-1 is designated a pseudogene. This CDR3 spans 19 amino acids. This CDR3 reads CASQTTSGGATLLDGELFF. The CDR3 DNA reads as TGTGCCAGCCAAACGACTAGCGGGGGTGCAACCTTATTGGACGGGGAGCTGTTTTTT.

This chain uses TRBV6-5 with TRBJ2-1; D call uncertain. There are 15 residues in the CDR3. Trimming took off 6 bases at V and 0 bases at J, with 12 bases between the two ends. Per the germline V gene, CDR1 is MNHEY and CDR2 is SVGAGI. The CDR3 is CASSLLRSSYNEQFF. The CDR3 region has the DNA TGTGCCAGCAGCTTACTTAGGAGCTCCTACAATGAGCAGTTCTTC.

The DNA of the CDR3 is TGTGCCAGCAGCTTAGCCGGGGGAGGGGGTAATGAGCAGTTCTTC. Its translation: CASSLAGGGGNEQFF. This chain links TRBV11-3 with TRBJ2-1; TRBD2 is a possible D gene (7 bases). The CDR3 extends over 15 amino acids. The germline gives CDR1 SGHNT, CDR2 YENEEA. Trimming shortened V by 1 base and J by 7 bases, and 14 bases separated the two germline ends. Full variable domain (rest looked up from reference TRBV11-3 and TRBJ2-1): EAGVVQSPRYKIIEKKQPVAFWCNPISGHNTLYWYLQNLGQGPELLIRYENEEAVDDSQLPKDRFSAERLKGVDSTLKIQPAELGDSAVYLCASSLAGGGGNEQFFGPGTRLTVL.

This chain uses TRBV5-4 with TRBJ1-1; 9 bases fit TRBD1. V lost 5 bases, J lost 3 bases, and 8 bases stayed unmatched. The germline CDR1 and CDR2 sequences are SGHNT and YYREEE (reference sequence). The CDR3 is 15 residues long. This chain's CDR3 is CASSTTGGWDTEAFF. The CDR3 DNA follows: TGTGCCAGCAGTACTACAGGGGGCTGGGACACTGAAGCTTTCTTT.

The chain uses TRBV7-9 and TRBJ1-4; perhaps TRBD1 as D (6 bases). Germline V gives CDR1 SEHNR, CDR2 FQNEAQ (reference sequence). CDR3 size: 15 residues. V was trimmed by 5 bases and J by 7 bases, leaving 17 bases between them. The CDR3 sequence is CASSLETGNSEKLFF. CDR3 DNA: TGTGCCAGCAGCCTCGAAACAGGGAATAGTGAAAAACTGTTTTTT. Supplemented by reference TRBV7-9 and TRBJ1-4, the full variable domain reads DTGVSQNPRHKITKRGQNVTFRCDPISEHNRLYWYRQTLGQGPEFLTYFQNEAQLEKSRLLSDRFSAERPKGSFSTLEIQRTEQGDSAMYLCASSLETGNSEKLFFGSGTQLSVL.

The chain carries TRBV5-1 and TRBJ1-2, with 7 bases fitting TRBD1. The CDR3 contains 15 residues. Germline assignment: CDR1 SGHRS and CDR2 YFSETQ. V was pared by 5 bases and J by 9 bases, with 16 bases of the junction left unmatched. The CDR3 DNA follows: TGCGCCAGCAGTTATGGAGGGGGCCCCCTTGAAAGCTACACCTTC. Translation gives CASSYGGGPLESYTF.

The V and J genes are TRBV5-6 and TRBJ2-7, with TRBD2 as a possible D gene (5 bases). Trimming removed 3 bases from V and 2 bases from J, with 12 bases in between. Germline CDR1 reads SGHDT; CDR2 reads YYEEEE. CDR3 size: 14 residues. Here the CDR3 DNA reads TGTGCCAGCAGCTCAGAGGGTACTCCCTACGAGCAGTACTTC. It is translated as CASSSEGTPYEQYF.

The V gene is TRBV5-1, the J gene TRBJ1-6; D gene unclear. Trimming shortened V by 7 bases and J by 5 bases, and 10 bases separated the two germline ends. This CDR3 spans 13 amino acids. Per the germline V gene, CDR1 is SGHRS and CDR2 is YFSETQ. In nucleotides, the CDR3 is TGCGCCAGCCGGCCAGCGAATAATTCACCCCTCCACTTT. Its protein product is CASRPANNSPLHF.

The V and J genes are TRBV2 and TRBJ1-6; 7 bases line up with TRBD1. The V gene's germline CDR1 is SNHLY and CDR2 FYNNEI. The CDR3 has 14 residues. J lost 8 bases, V lost 7 bases, and 8 bases had no gene match. The DNA of the CDR3 is TGTGCCAGCATCGCGACAGGGAAATATTCACCCCTCCACTTT. Translating it yields CASIATGKYSPLHF. Combining the CDR3 with reference TRBV2 and TRBJ1-6 gives the whole variable domain EPEVTQTPSHQVTQMGQEVILRCVPISNHLYFYWYRQILGQKVEFLVSFYNNEISEKSEIFDDQFSVERPDGSNFTLKIRSTKLEDSAMYFCASIATGKYSPLHFGNGTRLTVT.

The rearrangement joins TRBV11-3 to TRBJ2-5, with a possible D match to TRBD1 (6 bases). CDR3 length: 17 amino acids. From germline, CDR1 is SGHNT and CDR2 YENEEA. The germline V and J ends were trimmed by 7 bases and 5 bases, with 26 bases remaining between them. The CDR3: CASTQLLGTPEGETQYF. CDR3 nucleotide sequence: TGTGCCAGCACCCAACTACTAGGGACACCCGAAGGGGAGACCCAGTACTTC.

The V call is TRBV6-1, the J call TRBJ1-6; D is perhaps TRBD1 (6 bases). The CDR3 spans 15 residues. Germline V CDR1 and CDR2: MNHNS, SASEGT. V was shortened by 1 base and J by 6 bases, with 10 bases between the two germline ends. CDR3 sequence: CASSEEDRLNSPLHF. The CDR3 DNA reads TGTGCCAGCAGTGAAGAGGACAGACTTAATTCACCCCTCCACTTT.

The chain uses TRBV3-1 (or the pseudogene TRBV3-2) and TRBJ1-6; perhaps TRBD1 as D (6 bases). This CDR3 has 16 amino acids. V shed 4 bases and J shed 8 bases, with 18 bases lying between them. Germline lookup yields CDR1 LGHDT and CDR2 YNNKEL (reference sequence). The CDR3 reads CASSPGGQGFHSPLHF. The CDR3 nucleotides read TGTGCCAGCAGCCCAGGTGGGCAGGGGTTTCATTCACCCCTCCACTTT.

Only one count was recorded for this clone. The chain joins TRBV7-9 to TRBJ1-2, with D tentatively TRBD1 (6 bases). V shed 5 bases and J shed 6 bases, with 13 bases lying between them. The germline CDR1 and CDR2 sequences are SEHNR and FQNEAQ (reference sequence). The CDR3 is made up of 13 amino acids. The CDR3: CASSLQGTHGYTF. CDR3 DNA sequence: TGTGCCAGCAGCCTACAGGGAACCCATGGCTACACCTTC.

The V call is TRBV28, the J call TRBJ2-3; TRBD1 aligns across 7 bases. CDR1 is MDHEN, CDR2 SYDVKM, per germline. The CDR3 has 13 amino acids. Trimming cost V 6 bases and J 3 bases; bases outside gene matches: 3. The CDR3 coding sequence is TGTGCCAGCAGGACAGGGACGACAGATACGCAGTATTTT. Protein product: CASRTGTTDTQYF.

This clone was seen a handful of times. The chain links TRBV9 to TRBJ1-1; D gene uncertain. The CDR3 has 14 residues. Germline values: CDR1 SGDLS, CDR2 YYNGEE. V was clipped by 0 bases and J by 3 bases, with 9 bases between them. CDR3 in DNA: TGTGCCAGCAGCGTAGTCGAGGGATACACTGAAGCTTTCTTT. This encodes CASSVVEGYTEAFF. Variable domain in full (rest from reference TRBV9 and TRBJ1-1): DSGVTQTPKHLITATGQRVTLRCSPRSGDLSVYWYQQSLDQGLQFLIQYYNGEERAKGNILERFSAQQFPDLHSELNLSSLELGDSALYFCASSVVEGYTEAFFGQGTRLTVV.

The chain combines TRBV4-1 with TRBJ2-1, with a weak D call TRBD2 (6 bases). The germline V gene has CDR1 MGHRA and CDR2 YSYEKL. The CDR3 covers 12 residues. The germline V and J ends were trimmed by 5 bases and 7 bases, with 9 bases remaining between them. CDR3 loop: CASSLRGNEQFF. The CDR3 DNA reads as TGCGCCAGCAGCTTGCGGGGAAATGAGCAGTTCTTC.

The chain has TRBV4-1 and TRBJ1-2, with 7 bases identical to TRBD1. The V and J ends lost 1 base and 5 bases, in that order; junction bases with no gene match: 4. Per germline, CDR1 MGHRA and CDR2 YSYEKL. This CDR3 has 14 residues. This CDR3 is CASSQGLQGYGYTF. The CDR3 bases are TGCGCCAGCAGCCAAGGGTTACAGGGGTATGGCTACACCTTC.

The chain couples TRBV10-3 to TRBJ1-3; 10 nucleotides line up with TRBD1. The CDR3 covers 18 residues. CDR1 and CDR2 from the germline V gene are ENHRY and SYGVKD. After removal of 7 bases from V and 2 bases from J, the junction contained 14 bases not matched to a gene. The chain's CDR3 is CAITSGTGAVGPGNTIYF. DNA of the CDR3: TGTGCCATCACCTCGGGGACAGGGGCAGTCGGCCCTGGAAACACCATATATTTT.

The chain carries TRBV27 and TRBJ2-7; 10 nucleotides align to TRBD2. CDR1 and CDR2 (germline): MNHEY, SMNVEV (reference sequence). This CDR3 has 14 residues. Trimming removed 7 bases from V and 0 bases from J; junction bases left unmatched: 3. The CDR3 here is CASKSGGASYEQYF. For the CDR3, the DNA is TGTGCCAGCAAAAGCGGGGGGGCCTCCTACGAGCAGTACTTC.

J is TRBJ1-6 and V is TRBV27; D not resolved. Per germline, CDR1 MNHEY and CDR2 SMNVEV (reference sequence). The CDR3 loop spans 14 amino acids. The V and J ends lost 1 base and 10 bases respectively, with 11 bases between them. The CDR3 reads CASSLWGGFSPLHF. CDR3 DNA: TGTGCCAGCAGTTTATGGGGAGGGTTCTCACCCCTCCACTTT.

This chain joins TRBV10-1 and TRBJ1-2; unclear D gene. The germline V gene has CDR1 WNHNN and CDR2 SYGVQD (reference sequence). This CDR3 comprises 10 residues. Trimming took 8 bases from V and 10 from J, leaving 11 bases between them. CDR3 loop: CASPVSLYTF. The CDR3 coding sequence is TGCGCCAGCCCCGTGTCTCTCTACACCTTC.